This T cell receptor beta chain was sequenced for a study of OX40 agonist ivuxolimab in advanced cancers. At the level of the study: Cancers in dose escalation were hepatocellular, melanoma, renal cell and head and neck.

V gave up 1 base and J gave up 8 bases; unmatched junction bases: 1. The germline gives CDR1 MNHNY, CDR2 SVGAGI (reference sequence). CDR3 length: 13 residues. Points from the study as a whole: Blood T cells, both CD4+ and CD8+, expanded clonally by week 6 at 0.1 to 3.0 mg/kg.

Concerning this clone: As yet, its antigen is unknown.

Measured with immunoSEQ multiplex PCR; TCRdb has only the in-frame clones, and not every one. Counted here are 60,000 to 90,000 clones, about nine tenths occurring once; the ten biggest clones make up roughly 1%. The sequencing used CD4+ or CD8+ T cells sorted from blood, collected in a trial of the OX40 agonist ivuxolimab. The receptor comes from an adult with an advanced solid tumor such as melanoma, head and neck, liver or kidney cancer. This chain uses TRBV6-6 with TRBJ2-1, with 8 bases lining up with TRBD1. CDR3: CASSYYRGDEQFF. The DNA of the CDR3 is TGTGCCAGCAGTTACTACAGGGGGGATGAGCAGTTCTTC.